The entry below gives a single TCR beta chain sequence along with its context. Each participant's cohort was designated according to participant-reported clinical history. Sequencing used immunoSEQ multiplex PCR; TCRdb keeps in-frame clones, though not all of them. The table records about 310,000 clones, 80% to 90% of them present only once. This specimen comes from a study of blood T cell repertoires in COVID-19. On the study more broadly: Samples of COVID-19 (acute and convalescent) were obtained from the United States, Italy and Spain.

Sequencing was carried out using PBMCs or T cells enriched from blood (not recorded which). The source is a woman under 30 who had recovered from COVID-19.

CDR3 sequence reads: CASSPPGQGNEKLFF. DNA of the CDR3: TGTGCCAGCTCACCACCGGGACAGGGGAATGAAAAACTGTTTTTT. The rearrangement joins TRBV18 to TRBJ1-4; 10 bases are a match to TRBD1. Trimming cost V 0 bases and J 5 bases; bases outside gene matches: 0. Germline V gene data show CDR1 as KGHSH and CDR2 as LQKENI. The CDR3 totals 15 residues. Drawing the rest from reference TRBV18 and TRBJ1-4, the complete variable domain is NAGVMQNPRHLVRRRGQEARLRCSPMKGHSHVYWYRQLPEEGLKFMVYLQKENIIDESGMPKERFSAEFPKEGPSILRIQQVVRGDSAAYFCASSPPGQGNEKLFFGSGTQLSVL.